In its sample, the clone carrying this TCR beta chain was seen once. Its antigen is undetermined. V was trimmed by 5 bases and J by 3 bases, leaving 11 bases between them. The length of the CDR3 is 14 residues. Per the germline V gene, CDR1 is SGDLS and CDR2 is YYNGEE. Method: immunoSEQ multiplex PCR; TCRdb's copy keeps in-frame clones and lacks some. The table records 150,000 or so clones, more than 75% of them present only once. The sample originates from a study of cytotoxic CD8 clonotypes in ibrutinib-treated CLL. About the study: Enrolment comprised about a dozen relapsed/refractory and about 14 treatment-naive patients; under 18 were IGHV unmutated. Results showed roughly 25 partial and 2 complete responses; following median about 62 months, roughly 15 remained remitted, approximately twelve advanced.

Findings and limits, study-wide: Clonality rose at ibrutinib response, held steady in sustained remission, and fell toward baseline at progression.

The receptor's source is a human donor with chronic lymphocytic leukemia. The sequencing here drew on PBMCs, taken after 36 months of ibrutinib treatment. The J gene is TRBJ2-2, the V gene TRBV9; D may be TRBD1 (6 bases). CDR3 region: CASSLGAYTGELFF. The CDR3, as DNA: TGTGCCAGCAGTTTGGGGGCCTACACCGGGGAGCTGTTTTTT. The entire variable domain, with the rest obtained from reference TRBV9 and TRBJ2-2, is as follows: DSGVTQTPKHLITATGQRVTLRCSPRSGDLSVYWYQQSLDQGLQFLIQYYNGEERAKGNILERFSAQQFPDLHSELNLSSLELGDSALYFCASSLGAYTGELFFGEGSRLTVL.